This is a list of T cell receptor beta chains from one sample in a study of OX40 agonist ivuxolimab in advanced cancers. Repertoires were generated with immunoSEQ multiplex PCR, while TCRdb's copy carries only in-frame clones and drops some. This sample yields about 43,000 clones, of which approximately 91% are seen a single time; about 19% belongs to the top ten. Material: CD4+ or CD8+ T cells sorted from blood, obtained in a trial of the OX40 agonist ivuxolimab. The receptors were sampled from an adult with an advanced solid tumor such as melanoma, head and neck, liver or kidney cancer. Both conserved end residues are trimmed from each CDR3. Expanded clones are given a class, and other clones once, few, many or no size at all.

size	V	J	length	CDR3
.	TRBV5-1	TRBJ2-2	18	ASSFFPGLAGGLNTGELF
.	TRBV25-1	TRBJ1-2	14	ASSASLQGADYGYT
.	TRBV11-1	TRBJ2-1	14	ASSSSGTRLFDEQF
.	TRBV10-1	TRBJ1-5	14	ASSDQGRYSNQPQH
.	TRBV4-1	TRBJ2-3	14	ASSPGPVSAADTQY
.	TRBV7-9	TRBJ2-3	10	ASSPPADTQY
.	TRBV7-8	TRBJ2-5	12	ASSSPGVEETQY
.	TRBV25-1	TRBJ1-1	14	ASTTNEAPMATEAF
.	TRBV7-6	TRBJ2-3	13	ASSSTGTSADTQY
.	TRBV7-6	TRBJ2-7	12	ASSLEDRMREQY
.	TRBV5-1	TRBJ2-3	9	ASTNTDTQY
.	TRBV29-1	TRBJ2-2	17	SVESGVGLAGGHTGELF
.	TRBV29-1	TRBJ2-1	15	SVEGLAGEGSYNEQF
.	TRBV4-2	TRBJ2-1	9	ASRSGTEQF
.	TRBV2	TRBJ2-3	14	ASSEAGGGRTDTQY
.	TRBV5-1	TRBJ2-2	13	ASNPTGGNTGELF
.	TRBV28	TRBJ2-7	10	ATFSGADEQY
.	TRBV7-9	TRBJ1-4	12	ASSLPGVGEKLF
.	TRBV5-1	TRBJ1-2	13	ASSLRGPLEYGYT
.	TRBV5-1	TRBJ2-3	13	ASRLGDRGLDTQY
.	TRBV29-1	TRBJ2-5	10	SAGTGQETQY
.	TRBV5-5	TRBJ2-5	14	ASSPSGLATGETQY
.	TRBV18	TRBJ2-5	15	ASSPPVGEGVGETQY
.	TRBV27	TRBJ2-7	12	ASSPFGATYEQY
medium-sized	TRBV5-6	TRBJ2-3	12	ASIGQGYTDTQY
.	TRBV19	TRBJ2-7	14	ASSPLSSGGVYEQY
.	TRBV18	TRBJ1-1	16	ASSPLGTGLQSQAEAF
.	TRBV27	TRBJ2-1	17	ASSLTALGAGGDFDEQF
.	TRBV13	TRBJ2-3	14	ASSLGLAGLTDTQY
once	TRBV28	TRBJ2-3	15	ASSFGGGRLITDTQY
.	TRBV2	TRBJ2-3	13	ASSDAAGGMDTQY
.	TRBV7-8	TRBJ1-5	13	ASRPDRSSNQPQH
.	TRBV7-8	TRBJ2-7	12	ASSLSGSGYEQY
.	TRBV7-6	TRBJ2-1	12	ASSPITSWNEQF
.	TRBV27	TRBJ1-2	11	ASSFGTDYGYT
.	TRBV7-9	TRBJ1-2	12	ASSPPGGLYGYT
.	TRBV29-1	TRBJ2-1	13	SVEGLAGVPSEQF
.	TRBV11-2	TRBJ2-5	11	ASSQLEQETQY
.	TRBV7-9	TRBJ2-1	17	ASSTSIAEPARRSNEQF
.	TRBV4-2	TRBJ1-4	12	ASSQDLSNEKLF
.	TRBV28	TRBJ2-7	13	ASRKRTGISYEQY
.	TRBV19	TRBJ2-7	10	ASSPGGYEQY
.	TRBV9	TRBJ2-3	11	ASSRGTTDTQY
.	TRBV4-1	TRBJ2-7	12	ASSQSQGAYEQY
.	TRBV6-6	TRBJ2-2	11	ASSYGSTGELF
.	TRBV28	TRBJ1-1	11	ASRGTWGTEAF
.	TRBV5-4	TRBJ2-5	14	ASSLATKEFQETQY
.	TRBV5-1	TRBJ2-1	14	ASRDRPENSYNEQF
.	TRBV7-6	TRBJ2-7	11	ASSLVGGGEQY
.	TRBV9	TRBJ2-2	11	ASSPRGAGELF
.	TRBV18	TRBJ2-3	14	ASSPPSTGFTDTQY
.	TRBV15	TRBJ2-5	10	ATSGSIGTQY
.	TRBV7-9	TRBJ2-3	16	ASSFSTSGGLSTDTQY
.	TRBV25-1	TRBJ1-6	12	ASSEPGLNSPLH
.	TRBV15	TRBJ2-1	12	ATSKLAGVNEQF
once	TRBV7-6	TRBJ2-1	11	ASSLGGRNEQF
.	TRBV10-1	TRBJ2-7	14	ASSESGLAGYYEQY
.	TRBV29-1	TRBJ2-2	11	SAPGLAGGELF
.	TRBV11-2	TRBJ1-4	12	ASSIRATNEKLF
.	TRBV25-1	TRBJ1-5	12	ASSDIGGNQPQH